The 19 T cell receptor beta chains below all came from one sample that was sequenced in a study of T cell repertoires in ileal Crohn's disease. Time point specified: neoterminal ileum biopsy at postoperative endoscopy, about 6 months after surgery. Only in-frame clones appear in the TCRdb table, and some are missing; sequencing was by immunoSEQ multiplex PCR. The repertoire consists of some 9,200 clones, with around three quarters occurring once and the leading ten covering about 20%. Sequencing was carried out using ileal tissue. These receptors all come from an adult with Crohn's disease.

As for this clone: The same CDR3 can be traced to other DNA sequences in this sample. This chain connects TRBV7-9 to TRBJ2-2; 13 bases fit TRBD2. The CDR3 contains 17 residues. The trim removed 5 bases at V and 2 bases at J, leaving 5 bases unmatched. The germline V gene has CDR1 SEHNR and CDR2 FQNEAQ (reference sequence). The CDR3 region has the DNA TGTGCCAGCAGCCGACTAGCGGGGGGCCTTAACACCGGGGAGCTGTTTTTT. Its translation is CASSRLAGGLNTGELFF. The full variable domain, in which reference TRBV7-9 and TRBJ2-2 provide the parts outside the CDR3, is DTGVSQNPRHKITKRGQNVTFRCDPISEHNRLYWYRQTLGQGPEFLTYFQNEAQLEKSRLLSDRFSAERPKGSFSTLEIQRTEQGDSAMYLCASSRLAGGLNTGELFFGEGSRLTVL.

V and J are TRBV27 and TRBJ2-3; 10 positions match TRBD2. This CDR3 comprises 17 residues. The V gene's germline CDR1 is MNHEY and CDR2 SMNVEV (reference sequence). Trimming cost V 1 base and J 4 bases; bases outside gene matches: 8. CDR3 in DNA: TGTGCCAGCAGTTTATTGGGTTCTAGCGGGAGTGCAGATACGCAGTATTTT. Residues: CASSLLGSSGSADTQYF.

The J gene is TRBJ2-3, the V gene TRBV20-1, with a possible D match to TRBD2 (5 bases). The germline V gene has CDR1 DFQATT and CDR2 SNEGSKA (reference sequence). V was clipped by 1 base and J by 6 bases, with 5 bases between them. The CDR3 is 11 amino acids. CDR3 sequence: CSARAGDTQYF. The CDR3 DNA follows: TGCAGTGCTAGAGCGGGGGATACGCAGTATTTT.

This clone turned up a few times. CDR3 loop: CASSFRGGNQPQHF. In nucleotides, the CDR3 is TGTGCCAGCAGCTTCAGGGGTGGCAATCAGCCCCAGCATTTT. The chain links TRBV6-1 to TRBJ1-5; tentatively, D is TRBD1 (6 bases). Germline assignment: CDR1 MNHNS and CDR2 SASEGT. This CDR3 is built from 14 residues. Trimming cost V 6 bases and J 2 bases, with 11 bases left between them.

This chain links TRBV25-1 with TRBJ2-2; D may be TRBD1 (7 bases). The CDR3 totals 15 residues. V dropped 0 bases and J dropped 3 bases, with 8 bases sitting between them. Germline V lookup: CDR1 MGHDK, CDR2 SYGVNS. In nucleotides, the CDR3 is TGTGCCAGCAGTGAATACAGGGGGGACACCGGGGAGCTGTTTTTT. It codes for CASSEYRGDTGELFF.

This clone occurred a few times. CDR3 DNA: TGCGCCAGCAGCTTGGACAGGGGTAGCTTCGTGGTCTACAATGAGCAGTTCTTC. This translates into CASSLDRGSFVVYNEQFF. The chain links TRBV5-1 to TRBJ2-1; 7 nucleotides line up with TRBD1. Germline assignment: CDR1 SGHRS and CDR2 YFSETQ. The J segment lost 3 bases and the V segment lost 0 bases, leaving 12 bases of the junction unmatched. This CDR3 has 18 amino acids.

The genes are TRBV7-9 and TRBJ2-7; 9 positions match TRBD2. With 5 bases clipped from V and 1 base from J, the junction kept 6 bases outside the gene matches. The CDR3 contains 15 residues. From germline, CDR1 is SEHNR and CDR2 FQNEAQ (reference sequence). This CDR3 reads CASSPWRGGSYEQYF. In DNA form, the CDR3 reads TGTGCCAGCAGCCCTTGGCGGGGGGGATCCTACGAGCAGTACTTC.

The chain's CDR3 is CASSTPPETQYF. Written as DNA, the CDR3 is TGTGCCAGCTCGACTCCTCCAGAGACCCAGTACTTC. The chain has TRBV27 and TRBJ2-5; no reliable D call. Per germline, CDR1 MNHEY and CDR2 SMNVEV (reference sequence). The CDR3 runs 12 residues. V lost 8 bases and J lost 4, with 11 bases in between.

V usage is TRBV2 and J usage is TRBJ2-7, with TRBD2 identical over 12 bases. CDR3 length: 15 residues. Trimming cost V 2 bases and J 7 bases; bases outside gene matches: 6. In germline, CDR1 is SNHLY, CDR2 FYNNEI. The CDR3 loop reads CASSERLAGVGEQYF. For the CDR3, the DNA is TGTGCCAGCAGTGAAAGACTAGCGGGAGTGGGAGAGCAGTACTTC.

V is TRBV11-2 and J is TRBJ1-4, with a tentative D call TRBD1 (5 bases). This CDR3 region has 16 residues. Trimming left V 5 bases short and J 6 bases short, with 19 bases between. Germline V gives CDR1 SGHAT, CDR2 FQNNGV. The DNA of the CDR3 is TGTGCCAGCAGCCCGGCGGGCGGGGGTTGGGATGAAAAACTGTTTTTT. This translates into CASSPAGGGWDEKLFF.

There are a few counts of this clone. The rearrangement uses TRBV6-4 and TRBJ2-2, with 9 bases matching TRBD2. CDR1 is MRHNA and CDR2 is SNTAGT in the germline V gene. This CDR3 contains 15 residues. Trimming cost V 4 bases and J 4 bases; bases outside gene matches: 4. CDR3 loop: CASSAVAGVTGELFF. The CDR3, as DNA: TGTGCCAGCAGTGCAGTAGCGGGAGTCACCGGGGAGCTGTTTTTT.

This clone was picked up one time. CDR3 loop: CASSQEPIAMNTEAFF. The CDR3 nucleotides read TGTGCCAGCAGCCAAGAACCGATTGCTATGAACACTGAAGCTTTCTTT. This rearrangement joins TRBV4-2 to TRBJ1-1, with D uncertain. This CDR3 comprises 16 residues. The ends were cut back, 0 bases at V and 0 bases at J, with 11 bases in the middle. Germline V gives CDR1 LGHNA, CDR2 YNFKEQ.

The chain combines TRBV4-3 with TRBJ1-2, with 7 bases fitting TRBD1. Germline values: CDR1 LGHNA, CDR2 YSLEER. This CDR3 spans 15 amino acids. V was clipped by 4 bases and J by 8 bases; unmatched bases: 13. The CDR3 DNA reads TGCGCCAGCAGCCCTGGGACAGCCTTGCTGAAGGGCTACACCTTC. The encoded protein is CASSPGTALLKGYTF.

For the CDR3, the DNA is TGTGCCAGCAGCGTAGGAGGACTAGTTACCGAGACCCAGTACTTC. Translated: CASSVGGLVTETQYF. The chain links TRBV9 to TRBJ2-5; 7 bases are shared with TRBD2. Germline-derived CDR1 and CDR2 are SGDLS and YYNGEE. V trimming: 0 bases; J trimming: 5 bases; junction bases outside the gene matches: 7. CDR3 length: 15 residues. Filled out from reference TRBV9 and TRBJ2-5, the complete variable domain reads DSGVTQTPKHLITATGQRVTLRCSPRSGDLSVYWYQQSLDQGLQFLIQYYNGEERAKGNILERFSAQQFPDLHSELNLSSLELGDSALYFCASSVGGLVTETQYFGPGTRLLVL.

The rearrangement links TRBV7-6 to TRBJ2-3, with 8 positions matching TRBD2. Germline CDR1 reads SGHVS; CDR2 reads FNYEAQ. This CDR3 region has 16 residues. With V trimmed by 0 bases and J by 1 base, 3 bases remained unmatched. In DNA, the CDR3 is TGTGCCAGCAGCTTAGCGGCAGCGGGGGGCACAGATACGCAGTATTTT. It codes for CASSLAAAGGTDTQYF.

The genes are TRBV5-4 and TRBJ2-3, with 10 bases identical to TRBD2. After removal of 3 bases from V and 5 bases from J, the junction contained 12 bases not matched to a gene. The CDR3 is 17 residues long. Germline V lookup: CDR1 SGHNT, CDR2 YYREEE (reference sequence). CDR3 sequence (DNA): TGTGCCAGCAGCTCTCGGACTAGCGGTTGGGTTAGAGATACGCAGTATTTT. As protein: CASSSRTSGWVRDTQYF.

V and J are TRBV11-1 and TRBJ2-5; weak D call: TRBD2 (6 bases). V was shortened by 8 bases and J by 5 bases, with 15 bases between the two germline ends. The CDR3 has 13 amino acids. Germline lookup yields CDR1 SGHAT and CDR2 FQDESV (reference sequence). The CDR3 is CASGGGFRETQYF. The DNA for the CDR3 is TGTGCCAGCGGGGGAGGTTTCAGGGAGACCCAGTACTTC.

The CDR3 here is CASSRTSGGYEQYF. The CDR3, as DNA: TGTGCCAGCAGTCGGACTAGCGGGGGCTACGAGCAGTACTTC. The chain recombines TRBV6-6 with TRBJ2-7, with 13 bases lining up with TRBD2. J lost 3 bases, V lost 5 bases, and 1 base had no gene match. This CDR3 is 14 amino acids long. Germline CDR1 reads MNHNY; CDR2 reads SVGAGI (reference sequence).

This chain connects TRBV7-2 to TRBJ1-1; TRBD1 matches 7 bases. There are 15 residues in the CDR3. The junction had 9 bases not matched to a gene; V was cut back by 5 bases and J by 3 bases. The germline gives CDR1 SGHTA, CDR2 FQGNSA. For the CDR3, the DNA is TGTGCCAGCAGCCCCAAACAGGGGTTGGACACTGAAGCTTTCTTT. Translation gives CASSPKQGLDTEAFF. The full variable domain, its missing parts supplied by reference TRBV7-2 and TRBJ1-1, is GAGVSQSPSNKVTEKGKDVELRCDPISGHTALYWYRQSLGQGLEFLIYFQGNSAPDKSGLPSDRFSAERTGGSVSTLTIQRTQQEDSAVYLCASSPKQGLDTEAFFGQGTRLTVV.